This T cell receptor beta chain emerged from a study of T-cell memory formation after mild COVID-19. Study information: Clustering of TCRs was largely donor specific.

Notes on the study in general: The study found balanced CD4/CD8 in clones contracting day 15 to 85 and a CD4+ lean in later expanders. For second-wave clones that peaked at day 37, SARS-CoV-2 specificity went unverified.

Of note for this clonotype: Its antigen remains unidentified.

The V end was cut by 1 base, the J end by 7 bases, with 10 bases between. The germline V gene encodes CDR1 SGHTA and CDR2 FQGNSA. CDR3 length: 14 amino acids. One entry per CDR3 protein results from TCRdb running MiXCR on the 5' RACE reads. The sample records 200,000 to 250,000 distinct CDR3 sequences, over 9% being singletons. The receptor was derived from a man aged 18 to 30 who had mild COVID-19 (a few samples of this study predate the infection). Cell type and time point are not known. The specimen sequenced was PBMCs or a T cell subset sorted from them (not recorded which). The V call is TRBV7-2, the J call TRBJ1-4, with D tentatively TRBD1 (6 bases). CDR3 residues: CASSLVAGAEKLFF. The CDR3 DNA sequence: TGTGCCAGCAGCTTAGTTGCAGGGGCTGAAAAACTGTTTTTT.